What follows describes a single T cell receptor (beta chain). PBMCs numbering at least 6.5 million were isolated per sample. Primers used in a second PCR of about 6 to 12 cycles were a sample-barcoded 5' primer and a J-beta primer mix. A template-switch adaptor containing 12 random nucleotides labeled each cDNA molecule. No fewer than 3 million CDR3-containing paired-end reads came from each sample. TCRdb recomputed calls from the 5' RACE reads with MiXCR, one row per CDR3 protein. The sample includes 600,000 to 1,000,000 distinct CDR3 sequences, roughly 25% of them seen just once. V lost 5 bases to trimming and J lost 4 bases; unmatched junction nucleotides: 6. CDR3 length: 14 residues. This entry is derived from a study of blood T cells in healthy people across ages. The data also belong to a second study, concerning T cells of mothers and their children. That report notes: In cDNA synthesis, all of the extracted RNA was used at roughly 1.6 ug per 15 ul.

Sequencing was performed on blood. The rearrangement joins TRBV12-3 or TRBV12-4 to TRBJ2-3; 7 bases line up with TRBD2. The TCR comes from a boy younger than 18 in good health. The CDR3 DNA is TGTGCCAGCAGTCCCGGGACTATGCCAGATACGCAGTATTTT. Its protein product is CASSPGTMPDTQYF.